The clone carrying this T cell receptor (beta chain) has just a few counts. The data stem from a study of patients and donors after allogeneic stem cell transplantation. TCRdb re-called the RT-PCR reads through MiXCR, storing one row per CDR3 protein. The table records more than 850,000 distinct CDR3 sequences, about a sixth of them present only once. The CDR3 consists of 14 residues. Trimming removed 2 bases from V and 7 bases from J, with 12 bases in between. Germline CDR1 reads SGHTA; CDR2 reads FQGTGA. The origin of this receptor is a human donor who was either an allogeneic HSCT recipient or a stem cell or donor lymphocyte infusion donor (not recorded which). It is not recorded whose cells these are; they may come from a transplant donor. V is TRBV7-3 and J is TRBJ2-1, with D tentatively TRBD2 (5 bases). Sequences were obtained from blood, either unsorted or a sorted T cell fraction (not recorded which). The DNA of the CDR3 is TGTGCCAGCAGCTTACAAACCGGGGAGAATGAGCAGTTCTTC. Translation gives CASSLQTGENEQFF.